Shown below are 13 T cell receptor beta chains from a single sample sequenced in a study of T cell responses to AZD1222 COVID-19 vaccine. Data came from immunoSEQ multiplex PCR; TCRdb stores just in-frame clones and leaves some out. Among more than 100,000 clones listed, roughly 90% were seen once. Source: peripheral blood, taken on day 0 of AZD1222 vaccination. The origin of the receptors is an adult in good health.

V usage is TRBV3-1 (or the pseudogene TRBV3-2) and J usage is TRBJ2-3; TRBD1 might be the D (5 bases). There are 14 residues in the CDR3. Trimming removed 1 base at V and 5 bases at J, with 10 bases between. Germline V lookup: CDR1 LGHDT, CDR2 YNNKEL (reference sequence). The CDR3, as DNA: TGTGCCAGCAGCCAAGGGGGCTGGGAAGATACGCAGTATTTT. This gives the protein CASSQGGWEDTQYF.

V is TRBV24-1 and J is TRBJ1-5, with TRBD1 matching over 8 bases. Germline V CDR1 and CDR2: KGHDR, SFDVKD. V lost 4 bases and J lost 4; bases outside the gene matches: 5. CDR3 length: 15 amino acids. The CDR3 here is CATSENRGWNQPQHF. For the CDR3, the DNA is TGTGCCACCAGTGAGAACAGGGGGTGGAATCAGCCCCAGCATTTT.

The genes are TRBV6-5 and TRBJ1-5; the D gene is possibly TRBD1 (5 bases). Germline assignment: CDR1 MNHEY and CDR2 SVGAGI. The CDR3 has 15 residues. V lost 7 bases, J lost 4 bases, and 17 bases lay in between. CDR3: CASTLDSRPNQPQHF. CDR3 nucleotide sequence: TGTGCCAGCACCTTAGACAGTCGGCCAAATCAGCCCCAGCATTTT.

The V gene is TRBV24-1, the J gene TRBJ1-3; a weak D match, TRBD1 (5 bases). The CDR3 has 15 amino acids. V was pared by 4 bases and J by 3 bases, with 12 bases between. The germline CDR1 and CDR2 sequences are KGHDR and SFDVKD. The CDR3 loop reads CATSDPGHNGNTIYF. As DNA, the CDR3 is TGTGCCACCAGTGACCCCGGACACAATGGAAACACCATATATTTT.

The V and J genes are TRBV5-1 and TRBJ1-2; D gene ambiguous. The CDR3 consists of 13 residues. V lost 0 bases, J lost 3 bases, and 6 bases lay in between. CDR1 and CDR2 (germline): SGHRS, YFSETQ. The CDR3 DNA reads TGCGCCAGCAGCTTGGTCGGGGACTATGGCTACACCTTC. Residues: CASSLVGDYGYTF.

The V gene is TRBV4-3, the J gene TRBJ1-3, with D uncertain. The CDR3 extends over 16 amino acids. The V end was cut by 0 bases, the J end by 0 bases, with 9 bases between. The V gene's germline CDR1 is LGHNA and CDR2 YSLEER. CDR3 region: CASSQDIQASGNTIYF. CDR3 bases: TGCGCCAGCAGCCAAGATATCCAGGCCTCTGGAAACACCATATATTTT.

The rearrangement joins TRBV5-1 to TRBJ1-1, with TRBD1 matching over 9 bases. The CDR3 is 13 amino acids. The germline V gene encodes CDR1 SGHRS and CDR2 YFSETQ. The V gene end was trimmed by 3 bases and the J gene end by 3 bases; junction bases not matched to a gene: 0. CDR3 in amino acids: CASSWTGDTEAFF. The CDR3 DNA sequence: TGCGCCAGCAGCTGGACAGGGGACACTGAAGCTTTCTTT.

The CDR3, as DNA: TGCGCCAGCAGCCAACAGACAAGGAACACTGAAGCTTTCTTT. The encoded protein is CASSQQTRNTEAFF. This sequence joins TRBV4-1 and TRBJ1-1; D ambiguous. V shed 2 bases and J shed 1 base, with 8 bases lying between them. The CDR3 sequence is 14 residues long. In germline, CDR1 is MGHRA, CDR2 YSYEKL.

This clone was seen a handful of times. V usage is TRBV28 and J usage is TRBJ2-7; 7 nucleotides match TRBD1. Germline CDR1 reads MDHEN; CDR2 reads SYDVKM. The CDR3 has 13 residues. V shed 7 bases and J 4 bases; nucleotides not matched to a gene: 7. The CDR3 protein is CASTQGTLYEQYF. The CDR3 DNA sequence: TGTGCCAGCACACAGGGGACCCTATACGAGCAGTACTTC.

Concerning this clone itself: This same CDR3 is encoded by further DNA sequences in the sample. The rearrangement links TRBV18 to TRBJ2-3; D ambiguous. The CDR3 sequence is 12 residues long. Germline values: CDR1 KGHSH, CDR2 LQKENI. Trimming cost V 1 base and J 3 bases, with 2 bases left between them. The CDR3 loop is CASSPRTDTQYF. Written as DNA, the CDR3 is TGTGCCAGCTCACCACGGACAGATACGCAGTATTTT.

This clone is a singleton in its sample. The rearrangement uses TRBV27 and TRBJ1-1; D remains unclear. CDR3 length: 12 amino acids. Germline V gene sequence: CDR1 MNHEY, CDR2 SMNVEV (reference sequence). In DNA form, the CDR3 reads TGTGCACGCTGGCAGCAACACACTGAAGCTTTCTTT. Protein: CARWQQHTEAFF.

The chain is built from TRBV7-2 and TRBJ2-1; 7 bases are a match to TRBD1. J was trimmed by 4 bases and V by 5 bases; bases with no gene match: 8. Germline V gene sequence: CDR1 SGHTA, CDR2 FQGNSA. The CDR3 has 15 amino acids. In DNA form, the CDR3 reads TGTGCCAGCAGCGGGGACAGCCTGAATTACAATGAGCAGTTCTTC. Residues: CASSGDSLNYNEQFF.

The chain joins TRBV18 to TRBJ2-2, with D possibly TRBD1 on 6 matching bases. Per the germline V gene, CDR1 is KGHSH and CDR2 is LQKENI. V lost 5 bases, J lost 2 bases, and 9 bases lay in between. The CDR3 covers 14 residues. The CDR3 DNA is TGTGCCAGCTCAAGGGACATAAACACCGGGGAGCTGTTTTTT. As protein: CASSRDINTGELFF. The full variable domain, in which reference TRBV18 and TRBJ2-2 provide the parts outside the CDR3, is NAGVMQNPRHLVRRRGQEARLRCSPMKGHSHVYWYRQLPEEGLKFMVYLQKENIIDESGMPKERFSAEFPKEGPSILRIQQVVRGDSAAYFCASSRDINTGELFFGEGSRLTVL.